Following are 16 T cell receptor beta chains from one sample sequenced in a study of OX40 agonist ivuxolimab in advanced cancers. Assay used: immunoSEQ multiplex PCR; TCRdb lists only in-frame clones, some missing. Among 20,000 to 30,000 clones, approximately 91% were seen once, and the ten largest hold around 49%. The sequences come from CD4+ or CD8+ T cells sorted from blood, collected in a trial of the OX40 agonist ivuxolimab. These receptors were taken from an adult with an advanced solid tumor such as melanoma, head and neck, liver or kidney cancer.

The genes are TRBV18 and TRBJ1-1, with D maybe TRBD1 (5 bases). CDR1 KGHSH and CDR2 LQKENI come from the germline V gene. With 2 bases removed from V and 6 bases from J, the gap between germline ends came to 10 bases. This CDR3 contains 13 residues. The CDR3 reads CASSPGGGAEAFF. DNA of the CDR3: TGTGCCAGCTCACCAGGGGGGGGAGCTGAAGCTTTCTTT.

The chain recombines TRBV19 with TRBJ1-5; D might be TRBD1 (6 bases). The V end lost 8 bases, the J end lost 0 bases, and 14 bases lay between the germline ends. Per the germline V gene, CDR1 is LNHDA and CDR2 is SQIVND (reference sequence). The CDR3 length is 15 residues. The chain's CDR3 is CASAFRTDSNQPQHF. The CDR3 DNA reads as TGTGCCAGTGCGTTTCGGACAGATAGCAATCAGCCCCAGCATTTT.

This clone has just one count. The chain carries TRBV4-3 and TRBJ2-2; D uncertain. This CDR3 region has 16 residues. Germline V lookup: CDR1 LGHNA, CDR2 YSLEER. V dropped 2 bases and J dropped 2 bases, with 12 bases sitting between them. Here the CDR3 DNA reads TGCGCCAGCAGCCAACGCTCCCAGCTAAACACCGGGGAGCTGTTTTTT. This gives the protein CASSQRSQLNTGELFF.

The V gene is TRBV19, the J gene TRBJ1-2; the D gene is possibly TRBD1 (5 bases). The CDR3 spans 15 residues. Germline V gives CDR1 LNHDA, CDR2 SQIVND (reference sequence). V shed 6 bases and J shed 8 bases, with 22 bases lying between them. The CDR3 nucleotides are TGTGCCAGTAGATCCGGGGTTGGACACCCGGAAGGCTACACCTTC. Translated: CASRSGVGHPEGYTF.

The J gene is TRBJ1-5, the V gene TRBV4-3; D remains ambiguous. CDR3 length: 14 residues. Germline lookup yields CDR1 LGHNA and CDR2 YSLEER. Trimming stripped 4 bases from V and 1 base from J, with 8 bases between. CDR3 sequence reads: CASSPGQSNQPQHF. Written as DNA, the CDR3 is TGCGCCAGCAGCCCGGGTCAGAGCAATCAGCCCCAGCATTTT.

This chain links TRBV7-6 with TRBJ2-7; TRBD1 matches at 7 bases. V was pared by 5 bases and J by 6 bases, with 4 bases of the junction left unmatched. Germline-derived CDR1 and CDR2 are SGHVS and FNYEAQ. This CDR3 is 12 amino acids long. The CDR3 coding sequence is TGTGCCAGCAGCCGACCAGGGGGCGAGCAGTACTTC. Amino acid sequence: CASSRPGGEQYF.

This chain links TRBV11-3 with TRBJ2-7, with 10 nucleotides matching TRBD1. Germline CDR1 and CDR2: SGHNT and YENEEA. The CDR3 is 14 amino acids. With V trimmed by 5 bases and J by 3 bases, 4 bases remained unmatched. This CDR3 is CASSVGQGDYEQYF. CDR3 coding DNA: TGTGCCAGCAGCGTCGGACAGGGGGACTACGAGCAGTACTTC.

V and J are TRBV5-1 and TRBJ2-3, with D uncertain. The CDR3 contains 14 residues. Trimming removed 4 bases from V and 3 bases from J, with 12 bases in between. CDR1 is SGHRS and CDR2 is YFSETQ in the germline V gene. CDR3 region: CASSRQINTDTQYF. The CDR3 DNA is TGCGCCAGCAGCCGACAAATAAATACAGATACGCAGTATTTT.

V usage is TRBV27 and J usage is TRBJ2-5; 10 nucleotides align to TRBD2. V lost 5 bases, J lost 5 bases, and 8 bases stayed unmatched. Germline V gene sequence: CDR1 MNHEY, CDR2 SMNVEV (reference sequence). The CDR3 contains 15 residues. DNA for the CDR3: TGTGCCAGCAGTCGAGCGGGAGGGGGCCTGGAGACCCAGTACTTC. Protein product: CASSRAGGGLETQYF.

This chain links TRBV10-3 with TRBJ2-1; 13 nucleotides agree with TRBD2. This CDR3 contains 18 residues. Trimming at V came to 6 bases and at J to 6 bases, leaving 14 bases not matched to a gene. Germline CDR1 ENHRY, CDR2 SYGVKD. In DNA form, the CDR3 reads TGTGCCATCAGGTCTCGCCTGGGGACTAGCGGGACGGGCAATGAGCAGTTCTTC. Its protein is CAIRSRLGTSGTGNEQFF.

The V gene is TRBV27, the J gene TRBJ2-7; TRBD1 agrees at 7 bases. The CDR3 runs 15 residues. With 6 bases clipped from V and 3 bases from J, the junction kept 11 bases outside the gene matches. Looked up from germline, CDR1 is MNHEY and CDR2 is SMNVEV (reference sequence). The chain's CDR3 is CASRQTGAGVYEQYF. CDR3 DNA: TGTGCCAGCAGGCAAACAGGGGCTGGTGTCTACGAGCAGTACTTC.

V and J are TRBV28 and TRBJ1-5; possible D gene TRBD1, 5 bases. Germline CDR1 is MDHEN and CDR2 is SYDVKM. V dropped 7 bases and J dropped 2 bases, with 21 bases sitting between them. The CDR3 contains 17 residues. The CDR3 sequence is CASTSRQGWGGNQPQHF. The CDR3 DNA sequence: TGTGCCAGCACCTCTCGGCAGGGATGGGGGGGCAATCAGCCCCAGCATTTT.

J is TRBJ2-5 and V is TRBV9; no reliable D call. Germline V lookup: CDR1 SGDLS, CDR2 YYNGEE. The V gene lost 4 bases and the J gene lost 7 bases, with 14 bases spanning the gap. The CDR3 is 13 residues long. CDR3 amino acids: CASSTTDLGTQYF. CDR3 in DNA: TGTGCCAGCAGCACAACCGACCTTGGGACCCAGTACTTC.

The chain has TRBV21-1 and TRBJ2-1; no DNA check was done on the table's D call, TRBD1. TRBV21-1 corresponds to a pseudogene. The CDR3 covers 16 residues. The CDR3 nucleotides are TGTGCCAGCAGCACGTCCGGGACAGGGAGGGTCAATGAGCAGTTCTTC. This sequence encodes CASSTSGTGRVNEQFF.

V and J are TRBV5-5 and TRBJ2-3, with TRBD2 matching 12 bases. Germline CDR1 reads SGHKS; CDR2 reads YYEKEE (reference sequence). V lost 4 bases to trimming and J lost 0 bases; unmatched junction nucleotides: 3. This CDR3 has 16 amino acids. CDR3 sequence reads: CASSSGTSGSTDTQYF. As DNA, the CDR3 is TGTGCCAGCAGCAGCGGGACTAGCGGGAGCACAGATACGCAGTATTTT. The variable domain in full, completed from reference TRBV5-5 and TRBJ2-3, reads DAGVTQSPTHLIKTRGQQVTLRCSPISGHKSVSWYQQVLGQGPQFIFQYYEKEERGRGNFPDRFSARQFPNYSSELNVNALLLGDSALYLCASSSGTSGSTDTQYFGPGTRLTVL.

The genes are TRBV4-1 and TRBJ1-3; D is undetermined. CDR1 is MGHRA, CDR2 YSYEKL, per germline. Deletions cut 2 bases from V and 0 bases from J, with 8 bases between. The CDR3 length is 15 residues. This chain's CDR3 is CASSQLVHSGNTIYF. CDR3 nucleotides: TGCGCCAGCAGCCAACTCGTTCACTCTGGAAACACCATATATTTT.